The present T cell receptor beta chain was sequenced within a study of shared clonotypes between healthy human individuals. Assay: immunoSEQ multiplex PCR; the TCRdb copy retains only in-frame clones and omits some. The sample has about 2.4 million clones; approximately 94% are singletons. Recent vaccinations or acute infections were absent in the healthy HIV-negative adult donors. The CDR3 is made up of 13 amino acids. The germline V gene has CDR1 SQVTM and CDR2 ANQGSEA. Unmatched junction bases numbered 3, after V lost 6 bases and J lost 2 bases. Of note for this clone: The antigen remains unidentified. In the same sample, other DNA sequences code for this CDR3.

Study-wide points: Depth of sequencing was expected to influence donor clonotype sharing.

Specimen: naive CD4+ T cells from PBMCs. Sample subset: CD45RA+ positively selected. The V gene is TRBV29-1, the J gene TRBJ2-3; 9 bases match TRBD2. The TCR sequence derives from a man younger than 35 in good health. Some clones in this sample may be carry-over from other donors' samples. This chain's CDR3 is CSVGGRVTDTQYF. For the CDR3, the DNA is TGCAGCGTCGGCGGGAGGGTCACAGATACGCAGTATTTT.